This TCR beta chain was observed in a study of cytomegalovirus exposure and HLA in healthy donors. The CDR3 runs 14 residues. The trim removed 1 base at V and 9 bases at J, leaving 3 bases unmatched. Per the germline V gene, CDR1 is MRHNA and CDR2 is SNTAGT. This clone appeared a single time. Its antigen is unknown. 60 Vbeta and 13 Jbeta primers were used in PCR. Here immunoSEQ multiplex PCR was the method, and the copy in TCRdb shows in-frame clones only, minus some. The table shows 150,000 to 200,000 clones, with around 80% occurring only once. Study-wide results and limits: Most of the TCR beta V segments (in an earlier analysis) were productive either about 87% or about 30% of the time.

The chain carries TRBV6-4 and TRBJ1-6, with 7 nucleotides matching TRBD1. Specimen: PBMCs. This sequence originates from a woman aged 18-35 years in good health and CMV-seronegative. CDR3 nucleotide sequence: TGTGCCAGCAGTGACTACCAGGGGGTTTCACCCCTCCACTTT. Translation: CASSDYQGVSPLHF.